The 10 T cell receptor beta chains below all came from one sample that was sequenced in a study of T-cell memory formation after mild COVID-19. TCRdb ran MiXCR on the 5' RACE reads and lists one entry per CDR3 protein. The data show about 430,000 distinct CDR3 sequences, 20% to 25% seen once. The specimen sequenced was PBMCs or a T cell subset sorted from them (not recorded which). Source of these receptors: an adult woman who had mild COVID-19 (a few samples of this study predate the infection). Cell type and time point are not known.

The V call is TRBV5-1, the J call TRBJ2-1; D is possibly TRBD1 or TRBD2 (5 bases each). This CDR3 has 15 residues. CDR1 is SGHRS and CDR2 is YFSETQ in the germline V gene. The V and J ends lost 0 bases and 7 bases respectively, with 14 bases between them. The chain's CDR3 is CASSLEGSQENEQFF. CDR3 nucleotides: TGCGCCAGCAGCTTGGAGGGGAGTCAGGAAAATGAGCAGTTCTTC.

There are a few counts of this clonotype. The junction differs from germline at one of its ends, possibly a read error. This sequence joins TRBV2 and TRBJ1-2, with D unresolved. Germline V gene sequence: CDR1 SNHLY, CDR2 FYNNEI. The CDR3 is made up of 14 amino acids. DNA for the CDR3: TGTGCCAGCACCTTGATCAGGCCCGTCTATGGCTGCACCTTC. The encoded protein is CASTLIRPVYGCTF. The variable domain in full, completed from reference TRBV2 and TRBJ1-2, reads EPEVTQTPSHQVTQMGQEVILRCVPISNHLYFYWYRQILGQKVEFLVSFYNNEISEKSEIFDDQFSVERPDGSNFTLKIRSTKLEDSAMYFCASTLIRPVYGCTFGSGTRLTVV.

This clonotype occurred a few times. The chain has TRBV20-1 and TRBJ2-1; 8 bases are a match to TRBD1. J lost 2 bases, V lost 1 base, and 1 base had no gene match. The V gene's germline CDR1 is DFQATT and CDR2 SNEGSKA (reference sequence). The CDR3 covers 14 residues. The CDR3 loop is CSARGGQAYNEQFF. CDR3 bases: TGCAGTGCTAGAGGGGGACAGGCCTACAATGAGCAGTTCTTC.

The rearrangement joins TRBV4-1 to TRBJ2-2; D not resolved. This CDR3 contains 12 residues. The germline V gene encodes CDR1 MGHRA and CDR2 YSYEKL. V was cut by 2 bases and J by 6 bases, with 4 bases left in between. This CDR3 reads CASSQIAGELFF. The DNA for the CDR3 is TGCGCCAGCAGCCAAATCGCCGGGGAGCTGTTTTTT.

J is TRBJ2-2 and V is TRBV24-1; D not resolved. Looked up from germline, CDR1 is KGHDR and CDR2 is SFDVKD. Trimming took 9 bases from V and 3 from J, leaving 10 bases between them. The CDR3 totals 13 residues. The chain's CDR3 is CATQATYTGELFF. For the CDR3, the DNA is TGTGCCACCCAGGCTACCTACACCGGGGAGCTGTTTTTT.

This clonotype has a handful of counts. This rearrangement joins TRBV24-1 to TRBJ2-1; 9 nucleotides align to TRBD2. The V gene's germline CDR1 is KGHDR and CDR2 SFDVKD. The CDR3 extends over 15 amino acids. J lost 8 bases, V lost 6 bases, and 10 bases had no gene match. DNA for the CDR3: TGTGCCACCAGTCAGACTAGCGGAATTTCCCATGAGCAGTTCTTC. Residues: CATSQTSGISHEQFF.

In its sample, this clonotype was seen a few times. This CDR3 reads CSAREIQGRNSGYTF. Written as DNA, the CDR3 is TGCAGTGCTAGAGAGATACAGGGGAGGAATTCTGGCTACACCTTC. The chain couples TRBV20-1 to TRBJ1-2; 7 positions agree with TRBD1. Losses at the gene ends were 0 bases for V and 7 bases for J; bases not matched to a gene: 11. The CDR3 contains 15 residues. The germline gives CDR1 DFQATT, CDR2 SNEGSKA (reference sequence).

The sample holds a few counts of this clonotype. The CDR3 bases are TGCGCCAGCAGCTTCAGGGGGCTTGAGACTGAAGCTTTCTTT. Its translation is CASSFRGLETEAFF. The genes are TRBV5-1 and TRBJ1-1, with 8 bases that match TRBD1. The V gene end was trimmed by 2 bases and the J gene end by 5 bases; junction bases not matched to a gene: 5. CDR1 is SGHRS, CDR2 YFSETQ, per germline. This CDR3 is 14 amino acids long. Combining the CDR3 with reference TRBV5-1 and TRBJ1-1 gives the whole variable domain KAGVTQTPRYLIKTRGQQVTLSCSPISGHRSVSWYQQTPGQGLQFLFEYFSETQRNKGNFPGRFSGRQFSNSRSEMNVSTLELGDSALYLCASSFRGLETEAFFGQGTRLTVV.

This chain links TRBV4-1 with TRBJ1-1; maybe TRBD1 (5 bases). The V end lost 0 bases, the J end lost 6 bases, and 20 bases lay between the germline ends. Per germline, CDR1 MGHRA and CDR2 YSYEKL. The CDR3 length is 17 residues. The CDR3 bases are TGCGCCAGCAGCCAAGATGAGGGGTACCGGGACTTGGCTGAAGCTTTCTTT. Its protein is CASSQDEGYRDLAEAFF.

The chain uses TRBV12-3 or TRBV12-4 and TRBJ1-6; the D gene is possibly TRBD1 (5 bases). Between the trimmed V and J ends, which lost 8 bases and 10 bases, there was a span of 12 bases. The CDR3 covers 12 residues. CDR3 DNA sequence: TGTGCCAGCTCCGACAGAAGCTCACCCCTCCACTTT. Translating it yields CASSDRSSPLHF.